The T cell receptor (beta chain) described here comes from a study of T cell responses to AZD1222 COVID-19 vaccine. Some clones are missing from TCRdb's copy, which holds only in-frame ones; the method was immunoSEQ multiplex PCR. The sample carries approximately 190,000 clones, roughly 93% recorded once. Germline V gene data show CDR1 as MNHEY and CDR2 as SMNVEV (reference sequence). Between the trimmed V and J ends, which lost 0 bases and 1 base, there was a span of 7 bases. This CDR3 comprises 14 residues. Findings and limits, study-wide: A mostly white British donor set with more females was recruited, and clonal diversity was possibly underestimated. Across the whole spike, CD4 TCRs peaked at regions 160-218 and 743-854. It was only after the peak T cell response that any repertoires were sampled.

Note on this clone: The antigen is unknown.

The sequences come from peripheral blood, collected on day 0 of AZD1222 vaccination. The J gene is TRBJ2-7, the V gene TRBV27; weak D call: TRBD1 (6 bases). The TCR sequence derives from an adult in good health. CDR3 region: CASSLSTGSYEQYF. CDR3 sequence (DNA): TGTGCCAGCAGTTTATCGACAGGATCCTACGAGCAGTACTTC.